The 20 T cell receptor beta chains listed next were all sequenced from one sample in a study of spatial heterogeneity in lung cancer. The study, taken as a whole, reports: Expanded intratumoral alpha and beta TCR counts tracked tumor mutation counts.

Time point denoted: sample taken at primary tumor resection. The antigens of these receptors remain unknown. TCRdb independently ran MiXCR on the 5' RACE reads; one entry per CDR3 protein. The sample yields 17,000 or so distinct CDR3 sequences, roughly 6.2% seen once. The specimen was lung tumor tissue, collected at surgery. The receptor set was obtained from a male donor with early-stage non-small cell lung cancer.

This clonotype has at least ten counts. Little can be read into the size of this beta chain, an off-target read in a library designed for alpha chains. This chain joins TRBV7-4 and TRBJ1-1, with TRBD1 identical over 8 bases. This CDR3 has 19 amino acids. V shed 2 bases, J shed 0 bases, and the junction held 14 bases outside the gene matches. Germline CDR1 and CDR2: SGHVT and SQSDAQ. The CDR3: CASSLPRRTGREMNTEAFF. CDR3 sequence (DNA): TGTGCCAGCAGCTTACCTCGGCGGACAGGGAGGGAGATGAACACTGAAGCTTTCTTT.

This clonotype was observed at least ten times. This beta chain is a stray sequence in a library constructed for alpha chains; its clone size is not meaningful. The chain recombines TRBV12-3 or TRBV12-4 with TRBJ1-5, with 7 bases that match TRBD1. V lost 8 bases and J lost 2; bases outside the gene matches: 12. The CDR3 extends over 16 amino acids. DNA for the CDR3: TGTGCCAGCGGATGGACAGGCAAGTCGGGCAATCAGCCCCAGCATTTT. Protein sequence: CASGWTGKSGNQPQHF.

The sample holds many counts of this clonotype. Since the library was made to target alpha chains, this beta chain is a stray read and its abundance is not meaningful. CDR3 amino acids: CASSFGTGHNEQFF. DNA of the CDR3: TGTGCCAGCAGCTTTGGGACAGGACACAATGAGCAGTTCTTC. The J gene is TRBJ2-1, the V gene TRBV11-2, with TRBD1 identical over 8 bases. Germline CDR1 SGHAT, CDR2 FQNNGV. Germline trimming cut 3 bases from V and 5 bases from J; bases unmatched to any gene: 3. This CDR3 is 14 amino acids long.

This clonotype showed up just a few times. This beta chain is an off-target read within a library intended for alpha chains, so its frequency means little. V gene TRBV20-1 combines with J gene TRBJ2-5, with 10 bases matching TRBD2. Trimming took 5 bases from V and 5 from J; bases not matched to a gene: 8. Germline values: CDR1 DFQATT, CDR2 SNEGSKA (reference sequence). The CDR3 consists of 14 residues. The CDR3 DNA sequence: TGCAGTGCTTTAAGCGGGGGGGGCCGTGAGACCCAGTACTTC. This codes for CSALSGGGRETQYF.

This clonotype was counted many times. This beta chain appears as a stray read in a library generated for alpha chains; its size is not informative. This chain connects TRBV29-1 to TRBJ1-2; D not resolved. V dropped 6 bases and J dropped 0 bases, with 11 bases sitting between them. Germline values: CDR1 SQVTM, CDR2 ANQGSEA. The CDR3 totals 13 residues. DNA for the CDR3: TGCAGCGTCAAAGTCGGAGCTAACTATGGCTACACCTTC. Translation gives CSVKVGANYGYTF.

By its share, this clonotype is medium-sized (0.01 to 0.1%). The library was prepared for alpha chains; this beta chain is a stray read, so its frequency means little. The V call is TRBV20-1, the J call TRBJ1-5; no firm D call. V was trimmed by 2 bases and J by 7 bases, leaving 9 bases between them. This CDR3 contains 12 residues. The germline gives CDR1 DFQATT, CDR2 SNEGSKA (reference sequence). The CDR3 DNA reads TGCAGTGCTAGATTCGGGGAGCAGCCCCAGCATTTT. This sequence encodes CSARFGEQPQHF.

This clonotype is large in the sample. A library made for alpha chains picked up this beta chain off target, so its size means little. J is TRBJ2-3 and V is TRBV18; D gene unclear. The CDR3 has 12 amino acids. The V gene lost 2 bases and the J gene lost 2 bases, with 2 bases spanning the gap. Per germline, CDR1 KGHSH and CDR2 LQKENI. The DNA for the CDR3 is TGTGCCAGCTCACCATCCACAGATACGCAGTATTTT. As protein: CASSPSTDTQYF.

In its sample, this clonotype was seen many times. A library made for alpha chains picked up this beta chain off target, so its size means little. The chain combines TRBV4-3 with TRBJ1-4; D is ambiguous. Trimming took 2 bases from V and 0 from J, leaving 10 bases between them. Per germline, CDR1 LGHNA and CDR2 YSLEER. The CDR3 totals 16 residues. DNA of the CDR3: TGCGCCAGCAGCCAAACGGGTGGTACAACTAATGAAAAACTGTTTTTT. Translated, it gives CASSQTGGTTNEKLFF.

At least ten counts were recorded for this clonotype. This beta chain is a stray read from a library made for alpha chains; its abundance is not meaningful. V is TRBV2 and J is TRBJ1-6; 7 nucleotides line up with TRBD1. This CDR3 is 14 amino acids long. Germline assignment: CDR1 SNHLY and CDR2 FYNNEI. The V gene end was trimmed by 8 bases and the J gene end by 3 bases; junction bases not matched to a gene: 4. The CDR3 region is CASGGQSYNSPLHF. The CDR3 nucleotides read TGTGCCAGCGGGGGACAGAGCTATAATTCACCCCTCCACTTT.

There are many counts of this clonotype. This beta chain is an off-target read within a library intended for alpha chains, so its frequency means little. The chain carries TRBV7-9 and TRBJ2-2; unclear D gene. Germline lookup yields CDR1 SEHNR and CDR2 FQNEAQ (reference sequence). The V and J ends lost 4 bases and 5 bases respectively, with 14 bases between them. CDR3 length: 15 residues. CDR3 amino acids: CASSYHSQPTGELFF. In DNA, the CDR3 is TGTGCCAGCAGCTACCACAGCCAGCCAACCGGGGAGCTGTTTTTT.

In its sample, this clonotype was seen many times. Because this beta chain is a stray read in a library intended to capture alpha chains, its abundance should not be given much weight. This chain connects TRBV7-9 to TRBJ1-2; 7 nucleotides line up with TRBD1. From germline, CDR1 is SEHNR and CDR2 FQNEAQ (reference sequence). The CDR3 extends over 16 amino acids. Trimming cost V 4 bases and J 7 bases; bases outside gene matches: 15. This CDR3 is CASSSEVLTGRSGYTF. The CDR3 DNA follows: TGTGCCAGCAGCTCTGAGGTCCTGACAGGGAGGAGTGGCTACACCTTC.

This clonotype was counted many times. Little can be read into the size of this beta chain, an off-target read in a library designed for alpha chains. This rearrangement joins TRBV28 to TRBJ2-5, with TRBD1 as a possible D gene (6 bases). The CDR3 is 13 residues long. Germline CDR1 and CDR2: MDHEN and SYDVKM. V was pared by 6 bases and J by 5 bases, with 13 bases between. Written as DNA, the CDR3 is TGTGCCAGCAGAATACAGGGCTTGGAGACCCAGTACTTC. This sequence encodes CASRIQGLETQYF.

This clonotype qualifies as medium-sized. Little can be read into the size of this beta chain, an off-target read in a library designed for alpha chains. The V gene is TRBV3-1, the J gene TRBJ1-1, with D possibly matching TRBD1 (5 bases). V lost 4 bases to trimming and J lost 4 bases, with 19 bases between them. The CDR3 runs to 16 residues. CDR1 and CDR2 from the germline V gene are LGHDT and YNNKEL (reference sequence). Here the CDR3 reads CASSRGQGVGSTEAFF. DNA for the CDR3: TGTGCCAGCAGCCGCGGGCAGGGCGTTGGGAGCACTGAAGCTTTCTTT.

This clonotype was detected many times. Since the library was made to target alpha chains, this beta chain is a stray read and its abundance is not meaningful. This chain joins TRBV7-3 and TRBJ1-5; 7 bases align to TRBD1. The junction had 4 bases not matched to a gene; V was cut back by 5 bases and J by 0 bases. CDR1 and CDR2 (germline): SGHTA, FQGTGA. The CDR3 consists of 15 residues. This CDR3 reads CASSRGTDSNQPQHF. The CDR3 region has the DNA TGTGCCAGCAGCCGAGGGACAGATAGCAATCAGCCCCAGCATTTT.

In its sample, this clonotype was seen many times. This beta chain is an unintended read in a library built for alpha chains; its size means little. The chain carries TRBV4-1 and TRBJ1-2; TRBD1 matches at 8 bases. The CDR3 consists of 13 residues. Germline V gives CDR1 MGHRA, CDR2 YSYEKL. J lost 4 bases, V lost 4 bases, and 2 bases had no gene match. The CDR3 is CASSPDRVYGYTF. CDR3 DNA sequence: TGCGCCAGCAGCCCGGACAGGGTCTATGGCTACACCTTC.

This clonotype was seen repeatedly, ten times or more. An end of the junction differs from the germline gene, which may be a read error. This beta chain represents an off-target read in a library built for alpha chains; its size is of limited meaning. This chain joins TRBV27 and TRBJ2-7; the D call may be TRBD1 or TRBD2 (6 bases each). The CDR3 has 12 amino acids. Per the germline V gene, CDR1 is MNHEY and CDR2 is SMNVEV (reference sequence). This CDR3 reads CVSGPTGSLQYF. In DNA, the CDR3 is TGTGTCAGCGGGCCGACAGGCTCACTGCAGTACTTC.

This clonotype was seen at least ten times. Since the library was made to target alpha chains, this beta chain is a stray read and its abundance is not meaningful. The J gene is TRBJ2-7, the V gene TRBV28; 12 bases agree with TRBD2. The CDR3 length is 15 residues. Germline V CDR1 and CDR2: MDHEN, SYDVKM. Trimming removed 4 bases from V and 2 bases from J; junction bases left unmatched: 3. The CDR3 DNA is TGTGCCAGCAGTTCCACTAGCGGGGGGACCTACGAGCAGTACTTC. This codes for CASSSTSGGTYEQYF. The complete variable domain, with remaining parts taken from reference TRBV28 and TRBJ2-7, reads DVKVTQSSRYLVKRTGEKVFLECVQDMDHENMFWYRQDPGLGLRLIYFSYDVKMKEKGDIPEGYSVSREKKERFSLILESASTNQTSMYLCASSSTSGGTYEQYFGPGTRLTVT.

This clonotype occurred many times. For a library built for alpha chains, this beta chain is a stray read; little rests on its size. DNA of the CDR3: TGTGCCAGCAGCGTAGATGGGGCGCCTTCTGAAAAACTGTTTTTT. Amino acids: CASSVDGAPSEKLFF. The chain combines TRBV9 with TRBJ1-4; possibly TRBD1 for D (5 bases). Germline CDR1 SGDLS, CDR2 YYNGEE. The CDR3 loop spans 15 amino acids. Between the trimmed V and J ends, which lost 0 bases and 7 bases, there was a span of 13 bases. The full variable domain, its missing parts supplied by reference TRBV9 and TRBJ1-4, is DSGVTQTPKHLITATGQRVTLRCSPRSGDLSVYWYQQSLDQGLQFLIQYYNGEERAKGNILERFSAQQFPDLHSELNLSSLELGDSALYFCASSVDGAPSEKLFFGSGTQLSVL.

This clonotype occurred many times. This beta chain represents an off-target read in a library built for alpha chains; its size is of limited meaning. The chain joins TRBV4-2 to TRBJ2-1; 7 bases are a match to TRBD2. Germline V CDR1 and CDR2: LGHNA, YNFKEQ. Trimming cost V 3 bases and J 1 base; bases outside gene matches: 6. The CDR3 has 16 amino acids. CDR3 residues: CASSQGEGLSYNEQFF. CDR3 in DNA: TGTGCCAGCAGCCAGGGGGAGGGATTATCCTACAATGAGCAGTTCTTC.

This clonotype showed up many times. This beta chain is an off-target read within a library intended for alpha chains, so its frequency means little. J is TRBJ2-4 and V is TRBV6-2 or TRBV6-3; 9 bases are a match to TRBD2. The CDR3 runs 16 residues. The trim removed 6 bases at V and 3 bases at J, leaving 9 bases unmatched. Germline V CDR1 and CDR2: MNHEY, SVGEGT. CDR3 in DNA: TGTGCCAGCAGACCGAGGACTAGCGAGGGCAAAAACATTCAGTACTTC. Translating gives CASRPRTSEGKNIQYF.